Below are 27 T cell receptor beta chains sequenced from a single sample in a study of regulatory T cells in long-lasting Graves disease. Investigators prepared the TCR beta libraries by applying iRepertoire HTBI primers and Arm-PCR of CDR3 regions. TCRdb redid the calling of the multiplex PCR reads with MiXCR, one entry per CDR3 protein. The sample lists 600,000 to 800,000 distinct CDR3 sequences, roughly 30% occurring once. The time point here: persistent/refractory GD, antithyroid drugs over 5 years with positive TRAb. RNA extracted from PBMCs served as the sequencing template. The sequences come from peripheral blood mononuclear cells (PBMCs), collected when the disease was refractory, from a patient treated with antithyroid drugs. The receptors were gathered from a female donor with Graves disease.

The CDR3 protein is CASRRSGGGYGYTF. The CDR3 DNA follows: TGTGCCAGCAGGCGGTCTGGGGGCGGCTATGGCTACACCTTC. The rearrangement uses TRBV2 and TRBJ1-2, with D maybe TRBD1 (6 bases). V was trimmed by 6 bases and J by 4 bases, leaving 15 bases between them. CDR3 size: 14 residues. Germline CDR1 is SNHLY and CDR2 is FYNNEI.

The chain employs TRBV12-3 or TRBV12-4 and TRBJ1-2, with D perhaps matching TRBD1 (5 bases). Trimming stripped 5 bases from V and 5 bases from J, with 18 bases between. This CDR3 comprises 15 residues. The chain's CDR3 is CASSPYGTEGYGYTF. CDR3 coding DNA: TGTGCCAGCAGTCCATATGGGACGGAGGGGTATGGCTACACCTTC.

This clonotype appeared a few times. This chain uses TRBV6-5 with TRBJ2-7; 10 nucleotides agree with TRBD2. Trimming cost V 2 bases and J 4 bases; bases outside gene matches: 8. CDR1 is MNHEY and CDR2 is SVGAGI in the germline V gene. CDR3 length: 16 residues. The CDR3 nucleotides are TGTGCCAGCAGTTACCGATCTAGCGGGAGTCTATACGAGCAGTACTTC. Translation: CASSYRSSGSLYEQYF.

The table lists this clonotype with many counts. The chain employs TRBV5-6 and TRBJ2-5; 8 nucleotides match TRBD1. CDR1 and CDR2 (germline): SGHDT, YYEEEE. This CDR3 is built from 15 residues. V trimming: 4 bases; J trimming: 0 bases; junction bases outside the gene matches: 5. The CDR3 sequence is CASSPLTGDQETQYF. The CDR3 bases are TGTGCCAGCAGCCCCTTGACAGGGGACCAAGAGACCCAGTACTTC.

V gene TRBV7-9 combines with J gene TRBJ2-5; D gene ambiguous. CDR1 SEHNR and CDR2 FQNEAQ come from the germline V gene (reference sequence). This CDR3 has 16 residues. The V and J ends lost 2 bases and 5 bases respectively, with 18 bases between them. CDR3 DNA sequence: TGTGCCAGCAGCTTAATCTTGGCGGCCAAGGTCGAGACCCAGTACTTC. Its translation is CASSLILAAKVETQYF. Variable domain in full (rest from reference TRBV7-9 and TRBJ2-5): DTGVSQNPRHKITKRGQNVTFRCDPISEHNRLYWYRQTLGQGPEFLTYFQNEAQLEKSRLLSDRFSAERPKGSFSTLEIQRTEQGDSAMYLCASSLILAAKVETQYFGPGTRLLVL.

This clonotype was picked up a small number of times. The chain uses TRBV20-1 and TRBJ1-1; 9 bases fit TRBD1. V lost 0 bases and J lost 4; bases outside the gene matches: 15. The CDR3 has 18 residues. In germline, CDR1 is DFQATT, CDR2 SNEGSKA (reference sequence). CDR3 DNA sequence: TGCAGTGCTAGAGATAAGGGAACAGGGGGCATGGGGAGCACTGAAGCTTTCTTT. This codes for CSARDKGTGGMGSTEAFF.

Many counts were recorded for this clonotype. The chain combines TRBV6-5 with TRBJ1-5; possibly TRBD1 for D (6 bases). This CDR3 is 18 amino acids long. Germline CDR1 reads MNHEY; CDR2 reads SVGAGI. The ends were cut back, 0 bases at V and 3 bases at J, with 18 bases in the middle. CDR3 protein: CASSYSNGQNKLNQPQHF. The CDR3 DNA follows: TGTGCCAGCAGTTACTCCAACGGACAGAACAAACTCAATCAGCCCCAGCATTTT.

The rearrangement joins TRBV3-1 to TRBJ1-2; the D is unclear. The V end was cut by 0 bases, the J end by 1 base, with 6 bases between. The CDR3 runs 14 residues. The germline CDR1 and CDR2 sequences are LGHDT and YNNKEL (reference sequence). The CDR3 DNA reads as TGTGCCAGCAGCCAAGATCGGGTTAACTATGGCTACACCTTC. Protein product: CASSQDRVNYGYTF.

This clonotype was seen repeatedly, ten times or more. This chain connects TRBV12-3 or TRBV12-4 to TRBJ2-5; 13 bases agree with TRBD2. The CDR3 length is 15 residues. J gave up 4 bases and V 5 bases, and 4 bases lay outside the gene matches. CDR3 DNA sequence: TGTGCCAGCAGTCCACTAGCGGGAGGGAGAGAGACCCAGTACTTC. Translated: CASSPLAGGRETQYF.

This clonotype was detected only a few times. The J gene is TRBJ1-2, the V gene TRBV19; no definite D call. The V end was cut by 9 bases, the J end by 3 bases, with 17 bases between. Germline CDR1 and CDR2: LNHDA and SQIVND (reference sequence). CDR3 length: 14 residues. CDR3: CASLEAGRHYGYTF. Written as DNA, the CDR3 is TGTGCCAGCCTGGAGGCGGGGAGACACTATGGCTACACCTTC.

V gene TRBV19 combines with J gene TRBJ1-1; D ambiguous. Per the germline V gene, CDR1 is LNHDA and CDR2 is SQIVND (reference sequence). The CDR3 loop spans 12 amino acids. The V end lost 4 bases, the J end lost 7 bases, and 10 bases lay between the germline ends. The CDR3 nucleotides are TGTGCCAGTAGTAAGACAACCAGTGAAGCTTTCTTT. Its translation is CASSKTTSEAFF.

This clonotype appeared many times. The chain links TRBV10-3 to TRBJ1-2; no reliable D call. V was trimmed by 0 bases and J by 8 bases, leaving 7 bases between them. Germline-derived CDR1 and CDR2 are ENHRY and SYGVKD. CDR3 length equals 12 residues. The CDR3 DNA reads as TGTGCCATCAGTGAGTCACATTGGGGCTACACCTTC. Translating gives CAISESHWGYTF.

The chain links TRBV5-1 to TRBJ1-2, with no clear D. Germline CDR1 is SGHRS and CDR2 is YFSETQ. The V end was cut by 4 bases, the J end by 3 bases, with 13 bases between. The CDR3 extends over 14 amino acids. As DNA, the CDR3 is TGCGCCAGCAGCCAATACGGCGGAGACTATGGCTACACCTTC. Its protein product is CASSQYGGDYGYTF.

This clonotype was counted only a few times. This chain uses TRBV25-1 with TRBJ1-6, with a possible D match to TRBD1 (6 bases). CDR1 and CDR2 from the germline V gene are MGHDK and SYGVNS. This CDR3 is 15 amino acids long. V lost 2 bases and J 5 bases, leaving 10 bases between the germline ends. The CDR3, as DNA: TGTGCCAGCAGTGAACCCCAGGGGCATAATTCACCCCTCCACTTT. Translated, it gives CASSEPQGHNSPLHF.

This clonotype was found a few times. This may be a read error: a much more frequent sequence differs by one nucleotide. The J gene is TRBJ1-5, the V gene TRBV12-3 or TRBV12-4, with D possibly TRBD1 on 6 matching bases. The length of the CDR3 is 13 residues. V lost 5 bases to trimming and J lost 6 bases, with 11 bases between them. CDR3 bases: TGTGCCAGCAGTACAGGGTTTAGTCAGCCCCAGCATTTT. Protein product: CASSTGFSQPQHF.

The V and J genes are TRBV30 and TRBJ2-6; no firm D call. The CDR3 loop spans 16 amino acids. Germline CDR1 GTSNPN, CDR2 SVGIG (reference sequence). V lost 0 bases to trimming and J lost 2 bases, with 11 bases between them. The CDR3 sequence: CAWSVRVGTGANVLTF. CDR3 coding DNA: TGTGCCTGGAGTGTACGTGTGGGAACTGGGGCCAACGTCCTGACTTTC.

A few counts support this clonotype. The chain couples TRBV5-1 to TRBJ1-1; a possible D gene is TRBD1 (6 bases). The CDR3 is 14 amino acids. CDR1 is SGHRS and CDR2 is YFSETQ in the germline V gene. Trimming cost V 0 bases and J 5 bases, with 11 bases left between them. The CDR3 here is CASSLEGDRTEAFF. The CDR3, as DNA: TGCGCCAGCAGCTTGGAGGGAGACAGGACTGAAGCTTTCTTT.

A few counts support this clonotype. This rearrangement joins TRBV20-1 to TRBJ1-2, with D hard to call. CDR1 and CDR2 from the germline V gene are DFQATT and SNEGSKA (reference sequence). Trimming cost V 4 bases and J 4 bases, with 25 bases left between them. This CDR3 spans 17 amino acids. The CDR3 DNA reads as TGCAGTGCTACCGACATGGATGCTATACTGGGTACCTATGGCTACACCTTC. Translation gives CSATDMDAILGTYGYTF.

The rearrangement links TRBV6-2 or TRBV6-3 to TRBJ1-5; 7 bases are shared with TRBD1. There are 16 residues in the CDR3. Germline V gives CDR1 MNHEY, CDR2 SVGEGT. The V and J ends lost 5 bases and 5 bases, in that order; junction bases with no gene match: 12. CDR3 in DNA: TGTGCCAGCAGTGAGCGAAAGGGGACAGCAGATCAGCCCCAGCATTTT. Protein sequence: CASSERKGTADQPQHF.

This clonotype occurred a few times. The J gene is TRBJ1-2, the V gene TRBV10-3; TRBD1 aligns across 7 bases. CDR1 ENHRY and CDR2 SYGVKD come from the germline V gene. The CDR3 spans 13 residues. V lost 9 bases, J lost 6 bases, and 10 bases stayed unmatched. CDR3 bases: TGTGCCATAGCGTCGAGGGACAGCCATGGCTACACCTTC. Protein product: CAIASRDSHGYTF.

This clonotype was seen a handful of times. The chain is built from TRBV25-1 and TRBJ1-3; no clear D gene. V gave up 1 base and J gave up 3 bases, with 7 bases separating them. The germline gives CDR1 MGHDK, CDR2 SYGVNS. The CDR3 has 14 amino acids. The CDR3 region has the DNA TGTGCCAGCAGTGAATTTCGGCTTGGAAACACCATATATTTT. Its translation is CASSEFRLGNTIYF.

This sequence joins TRBV19 and TRBJ1-1, with 9 bases lining up with TRBD1. Germline CDR1 LNHDA, CDR2 SQIVND (reference sequence). After removal of 11 bases from V and 3 bases from J, the junction contained 7 bases not matched to a gene. CDR3 size: 13 residues. In DNA, the CDR3 is TGTGCCGTACAGGGGGCGGTCGACACTGAAGCTTTCTTT. It translates to CAVQGAVDTEAFF.

The chain carries TRBV6-1 and TRBJ1-1; possibly TRBD1 for D (6 bases). The ends were cut back, 9 bases at V and 4 bases at J, with 21 bases in the middle. Germline CDR1 and CDR2: MNHNS and SASEGT. CDR3 length: 15 amino acids. CDR3 protein: CASSPNRDAGTEAFF. CDR3 DNA sequence: TGTGCCAGTAGTCCGAACAGGGACGCTGGCACTGAAGCTTTCTTT.

This clonotype was seen a few times. The chain joins TRBV20-1 to TRBJ2-5; the D gene is possibly TRBD2 (6 bases). Germline CDR1 DFQATT, CDR2 SNEGSKA (reference sequence). Trimming left V 1 base short and J 5 bases short, with 11 bases between. This CDR3 contains 13 residues. The CDR3 spells CSARAPRGETQYF. CDR3 nucleotides: TGCAGTGCTAGAGCCCCTCGGGGGGAGACCCAGTACTTC.

The chain joins TRBV19 to TRBJ1-1, with a weak D call TRBD1 (5 bases). Trimming cost V 5 bases and J 11 bases, with 12 bases left between them. The CDR3 loop spans 11 amino acids. Germline V CDR1 and CDR2: LNHDA, SQIVND (reference sequence). DNA of the CDR3: TGTGCCAGTAGTCTAAGGGGTCCGGCTTTCTTT. This encodes CASSLRGPAFF.

This clonotype is a singleton in its sample. The rearrangement joins TRBV12-3 or TRBV12-4 to TRBJ2-3; D possibly corresponds to TRBD2 (5 bases). The CDR3 loop spans 13 amino acids. The V gene lost 8 bases and the J gene lost 3 bases, with 12 bases spanning the gap. CDR3 sequence (DNA): TGTGCCAGCTCGGGGTCATATACAGATACGCAGTATTTT. It specifies CASSGSYTDTQYF.

This clonotype was detected only a few times. V and J are TRBV3-1 and TRBJ1-1; 8 bases line up with TRBD1. The CDR3 runs 13 residues. CDR1 and CDR2 (germline): LGHDT, YNNKEL (reference sequence). V trimming: 3 bases; J trimming: 6 bases; junction bases outside the gene matches: 3. The CDR3 loop reads CASSHRGLSEAFF. The CDR3 region has the DNA TGTGCCAGCAGCCACAGGGGGCTCTCTGAAGCTTTCTTT. Full variable domain (outside the CDR3, taken from reference TRBV3-1 and TRBJ1-1): DTAVSQTPKYLVTQMGNDKSIKCEQNLGHDTMYWYKQDSKKFLKIMFSYNNKELIINETVPNRFSPKSPDKAHLNLHINSLELGDSAVYFCASSHRGLSEAFFGQGTRLTVV.